The following is a TCR beta chain sequence with its context. There is no known antigen for this receptor. Base qualities were left out, and no much larger clone turns up one base away. This sample was taken from a study of T cell responses to AZD1222 COVID-19 vaccine (dated by TCRdb to the early 2020s). A note on the overall study: TCR sequencing was performed for 230 to 250 trial participants, of whom about 200 were given two doses of AZD1222 and around 25 were given two doses of MenACWY control vaccine. Enrollment into the trials was organized by age into subgroups of 18-55, 56-69 and 70-plus years, and those subgroups contained 148, 28 and 57 TCR-sequenced participants, respectively.

Broader findings and caveats from the paper: In the small 56-69-year group, the increase in depth fell short of significance, most likely because of low power. Only a handful of AZD1222 recipients were SARS-CoV-2 seropositive at baseline, limiting conclusions about previously exposed vaccinees. Nearly half of unique spike-specific TCRs reportedly recognized epitopes outside regions mutated in the B.1.351 and B.1.1.7 variants. Because no day 14 peak-response samples were available, the repertoires could be characterized only after the peak T cell response. The vaccine-associated CD4 TCRs covered the entire spike protein, and the dominant responses fell in regions 160-218 and 743-854. Spike-specific TCR breadth and depth rose significantly after two AZD1222 doses compared with day 0 and with MenACWY recipients. Participants were mostly white British, with more females than males. The authors suggested clonal diversity may have been underestimated.

The CDR3 regions of human TCRbeta chains were subjected to immunosequencing. On the authors' methods: TCRs in the repertoires were compared against a reference library of SARS-CoV-2-specific TCRs that had been generated with the MIRA antigen-specificity platform. Breadth was defined as the fraction of unique TCRs that were SARS-CoV-2-associated, and depth was defined as the fraction of total T cells that were SARS-CoV-2-associated. Each spike-specific TCR was assigned to its reactive spike region and to a CD4 or CD8 class using the MIRA data. Log10-transformed breadth and depth values were compared by one-way ANOVA with Sidak's multiple comparisons tests. In TCRdb, the immuneACCESS table is reduced to in-frame sequences with V and J assigned. These tables do not hold every clone; where another copy was compared, an unresolved V gene accounts for under half, and the others remain unexplained. V, J and clone size are taken as reported in that table, and D and trimming were inferred from the DNA itself. The table for this sample lists tens of thousands of clones; roughly 90% of them were counted only once. The top ten clones comprise about 12% of the sample.

The time point label of this sample denotes: about 28 days (+/-7) after the second vaccine dose. AZD1222 recipients given second doses at about 4 weeks or at about 12 weeks were pooled, since spike-specific TCR depth and breadth were not found to differ between the two schedules. The vaccinee samples were drawn from two UK trials, COV001 and COV002, one of which was a single-blind randomized controlled phase 2/3 trial testing AZD1222 (ChAdOx1 nCoV-19) in healthy adults. For TCRbeta chain sequencing, PBMC samples were collected from trial participants at day 0 and at day 28 after the second dose. Germline trimming amounts to 1 base on V and 13 bases on J, with 7 as the count of junction bases outside the gene matches. The CDR1 and CDR2 encoded by the germline V gene are SGHVS and FQNEAQ. The cysteine opens and the phenylalanine closes a CDR3 of 14 amino acids. The kept DNA is CDR3 alone, 42 bases in frame from the first base.

The chain was built from TRBV7-8 and TRBJ2-2, and TRBD1 aligns with 9 junction nucleotides. Sequencing was performed on peripheral blood, taken 28 days after the second AZD1222 dose. The receptor's source is an adult who received the AZD1222 COVID-19 vaccine. The nucleotide sequence reads TGTGCCAGCAGCTTAGACAGGGGGCAAAGGGGGCTGTTTTTT. Translated, it reads CASSLDRGQRGLFF.